Listed below are T cell receptor beta chains from one sample, sequenced in a study of blood T cells in healthy people across ages. TCRdb re-called the 5' RACE reads with MiXCR, one entry per CDR3 protein. This sample has roughly 2 million distinct CDR3 sequences, with just under 50% found just once. Sequencing used blood. These receptors were obtained from a woman in her thirties or forties in good health. The CDR3 runs from the conserved cysteine through the conserved F or W. D genes are given only for firm matches. Size is stated for part of the rows, as once, few or many counts, or as a class when the clone is expanded.

>TRBV7-2|TRBD2|TRBJ2-1|.
TGTGCCAGCAGCCCCACCCTATATAGCGGGGGGTCCTCCTACAATGAGCAGTTCTTC
CASSPTLYSGGSSYNEQFF
>TRBV29-1|.|TRBJ2-1|few
TGCAGCGTTCCCAGGGCGAACAATGAGCAGTTCTTC
CSVPRANNEQFF
>TRBV6-1|TRBD1|TRBJ2-1|.
TGTGCCACCTTTAGGGGGCACCCCTCCTACAATGAGCAGTTCTTC
CATFRGHPSYNEQFF
>TRBV3-1|.|TRBJ2-7|.
TGTGCCAGCAGCCATTCTCCGGAGGGCTACGAGCAGTACTTC
CASSHSPEGYEQYF
>TRBV5-1|TRBD1|TRBJ1-2|.
TGCGCCAGCAGCTGGGGGACAGGGGCTAACTATGGCTACACCTTC
CASSWGTGANYGYTF
>TRBV4-1|.|TRBJ2-7|few
TGCGCCAGCAGCCAAGAGAATTCCTACGAGCAGTACTTC
CASSQENSYEQYF
>TRBV12-3/TRBV12-4|TRBD1|TRBJ1-2|few
TGTGCCAGCAGGTACAGGGGGCTCGACTATGGCTACACCTTC
CASRYRGLDYGYTF
>TRBV6-2/TRBV6-3|TRBD2|TRBJ2-1|.
TGTGCCAGCAGTACTCGGATTAGCGGGCCTAGCTCCTACAATGAGCAGTTCTTC
CASSTRISGPSSYNEQFF
>TRBV9|.|TRBJ1-6|.
TGTGCCAGCAGCGTAGTAGGCGGGACGAATTCACCCCTCCACTTT
CASSVVGGTNSPLHF
>TRBV4-3|.|TRBJ2-7|.
TGCGCCAGCAGCCAAGCGTTGTCGACCGAGCAGTACTTC
CASSQALSTEQYF
>TRBV9|.|TRBJ1-2|.
TGTGCCAGCAGCGTAGAGCTGGGCAGGACTAACTATGGCTACACCTTC
CASSVELGRTNYGYTF
>TRBV12-3/TRBV12-4|TRBD1|TRBJ1-2|.
TGTGCCAGCAGTTTGATCGTTGGACAGGGGGCGCAGGACTATGGCTACACCTTC
CASSLIVGQGAQDYGYTF
>TRBV2|.|TRBJ1-1|once
TGTGCCAGAAATCGGAACAGGGACACTGAAGCTTTCTTT
CARNRNRDTEAFF
>TRBV6-1|.|TRBJ2-7|.
TGTGCCAGCAGTGGCCGGGGCTCCTACGAGCAGTACTTC
CASSGRGSYEQYF
>TRBV7-9|.|TRBJ2-5|.
TGTGCCAGCAGCTTATTAGGCGGGACCCAAGAGACCCAGTACTTC
CASSLLGGTQETQYF
>TRBV4-3|.|TRBJ1-5|.
TGCGCCAGCAGCCTAGGAGTTGACCGGCCCCAGCATTTT
CASSLGVDRPQHF
>TRBV7-9|TRBD1|TRBJ2-7|.
TGTGCCAGCAGCTCTCGACAGGGTCAGCTCTACGAGCAGTACTTC
CASSSRQGQLYEQYF
>TRBV4-3|TRBD2|TRBJ2-5|.
TGCGCCAGCAGCCAAGTACTAGCGGGGGGGGTAGAGACCCAGTACTTC
CASSQVLAGGVETQYF
>TRBV5-5|TRBD2|TRBJ2-5|.
TGTGCCAGCAGCTTGTTGTTAGCGGGGGCCCTCCAAGAGACCCAGTACTTC
CASSLLLAGALQETQYF
>TRBV6-5|TRBD2|TRBJ2-1|few
TGTGCCAGCAGTTACGCTTTAGCGGGGGAAGAGAGCTCCTACAATGAGCAGTTCTTC
CASSYALAGEESSYNEQFF
>TRBV20-1|TRBD1|TRBJ2-3|few
TGCAGTGCTAGAGATCAGTTTTGGGACAGGGACACAGATACGCAGTATTTT
CSARDQFWDRDTDTQYF
>TRBV6-6|.|TRBJ2-3|few
TGTGCCAGCAGTTACACAGGGATGGGGACAGATACGCAGTATTTT
CASSYTGMGTDTQYF
>TRBV5-5|.|TRBJ2-7|.
TGTGCCAGCAGCTTGGCCTGGAGCAGCTACGAGCAGTACTTC
CASSLAWSSYEQYF
>TRBV7-2|TRBD1|TRBJ2-3|.
TGTGCCAGCAGCGGGACAGGGAGAAACACAGATACGCAGTATTTT
CASSGTGRNTDTQYF
>TRBV5-1|.|TRBJ2-4|many
TGCGCCAGCAGCCCGGACAATGGCATTCAGTACTTC
CASSPDNGIQYF
>TRBV12-3/TRBV12-4|TRBD1|TRBJ1-2|.
TGTGCCAGCAGTTTCCGGACAGGAATTGGCGGCTACACCTTC
CASSFRTGIGGYTF
>TRBV3-1|.|TRBJ2-3|once
TGTGCCAGCAGCCAAGGACGAGACGGGACAGATACGCAGTATTTT
CASSQGRDGTDTQYF
>TRBV7-2|.|TRBJ1-4|few
TGTGCCAGCAGCCCTAATATGGGGCATAATGAAAAACTGTTTTTT
CASSPNMGHNEKLFF
>TRBV7-2|.|TRBJ2-5|few
TGTGCCAGCAGCTTAGCTGGGACGGAGAAAGAGACCCAGTACTTC
CASSLAGTEKETQYF
>TRBV28|.|TRBJ2-7|few
TGTGCCAGCAGTCCCAAAGTGTCTGTCTCCGAGCAGTACTTC
CASSPKVSVSEQYF
>TRBV4-3|.|TRBJ1-6|.
TGCGCCAGCAGCCAAGATCGTCCTAATAATTCACCCCTCCACTTT
CASSQDRPNNSPLHF
>TRBV29-1|.|TRBJ2-4|.
TGCAGCGTTGAGAGGTTAGGGGGAGACAAAAACATTCAGTACTTC
CSVERLGGDKNIQYF
>TRBV12-3/TRBV12-4|TRBD1|TRBJ2-7|.
TGTGCCAGCAGTTACCGGGACAGCAGCCCCTACGAGCAGTACTTC
CASSYRDSSPYEQYF
>TRBV28|TRBD1|TRBJ2-7|.
TGTGCCAGCAGTTTAGGGACAGGGTGGGAGCAGTACTTC
CASSLGTGWEQYF
>TRBV20-1|TRBD2|TRBJ2-6|few
TGCAGTGCGCCTAGCGGGAACTCTGGGGCCAACGTCCTGACTTTC
CSAPSGNSGANVLTF
>TRBV5-1|TRBD2|TRBJ2-3|.
TGCGCCAGCAGCTCCCAGAAACTAGCGGGGGTAGCAGATACGCAGTATTTT
CASSSQKLAGVADTQYF
>TRBV27|.|TRBJ1-2|.
TGTGCCAGCAGTTTCTCGGGCCGACCCAACTATGGCTACACCTTC
CASSFSGRPNYGYTF
>TRBV28|.|TRBJ1-2|few
TGTGCCAGCAGTTTTCGGGGGGCATTGAACTATGGCTACACCTTC
CASSFRGALNYGYTF
>TRBV9|.|TRBJ2-3|few
TGTGCCAGCAGCCCGGAAACTAGTTTCGGCACAGATACGCAGTATTTT
CASSPETSFGTDTQYF
>TRBV6-6|TRBD1|TRBJ2-7|few
TGTGCCAGCAGTTCTTGGACAGGGAACGAGCAGTACTTC
CASSSWTGNEQYF